This T cell receptor (beta chain) was captured by sequencing in a study of beta chain features in type 1 diabetes. Whole-study findings and limits: Type 1 diabetes patients showed a moderate but significant shortening of TCRB CDR3s in all four CD4+ subsets. Patients' naive, central memory and regulatory TCRB repertoires appeared more alike than those of healthy donors. A pattern of fewer insertions and more deletions at VDJ junctions was seen in type 1 diabetes patients.

Sequencing targeted expressed TCRB transcripts, as all isolated RNA had been reverse transcribed. Method: immunoSEQ multiplex PCR; TCRdb's copy keeps in-frame clones and lacks some. Of over 13,000 clones in the sample, more than 70% are singletons; the top ten hold less than 0.35%. This CDR3 is 14 amino acids long. V was pared by 4 bases and J by 2 bases, with 3 bases of the junction left unmatched. Per germline, CDR1 SGHRS and CDR2 YFSETQ. Remarks on this clone: Its cognate antigen is unknown.

The sequenced sample was stem cell memory CD4+ T cells from blood. The source is a young woman with type 1 diabetes. This chain connects TRBV5-1 to TRBJ1-2; 9 nucleotides match TRBD1. The CDR3 DNA follows: TGCGCCAGCAGCGGGGACAGGGCGAACTATGGCTACACCTTC. It codes for CASSGDRANYGYTF.